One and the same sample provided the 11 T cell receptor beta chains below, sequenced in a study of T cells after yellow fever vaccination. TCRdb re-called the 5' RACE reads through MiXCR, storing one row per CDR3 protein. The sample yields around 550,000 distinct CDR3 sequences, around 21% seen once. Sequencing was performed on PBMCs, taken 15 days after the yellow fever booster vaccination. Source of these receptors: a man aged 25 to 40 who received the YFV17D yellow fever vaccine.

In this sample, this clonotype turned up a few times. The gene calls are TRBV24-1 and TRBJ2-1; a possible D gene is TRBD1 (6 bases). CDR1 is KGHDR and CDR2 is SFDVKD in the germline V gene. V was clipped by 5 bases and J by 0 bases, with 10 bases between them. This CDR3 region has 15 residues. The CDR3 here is CATSGGRSSYNEQFF. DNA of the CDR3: TGTGCCACCAGTGGGGGGCGGAGCTCCTACAATGAGCAGTTCTTC.

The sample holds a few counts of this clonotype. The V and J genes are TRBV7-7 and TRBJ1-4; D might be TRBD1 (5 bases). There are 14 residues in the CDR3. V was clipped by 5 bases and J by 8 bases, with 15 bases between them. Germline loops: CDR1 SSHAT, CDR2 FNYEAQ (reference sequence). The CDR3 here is CASSPVGDGEKLFF. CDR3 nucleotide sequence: TGTGCCAGCAGCCCCGTAGGGGATGGCGAAAAACTGTTTTTT.

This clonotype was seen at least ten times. The CDR3 region is CSARGLAGAVSYNEQFF. The CDR3 DNA reads TGCAGTGCTCGTGGACTAGCGGGCGCCGTTTCCTACAATGAGCAGTTCTTC. This chain connects TRBV20-1 to TRBJ2-1, with 11 bases fitting TRBD2. The V segment lost 5 bases and the J segment 1 base; nucleotides outside the gene matches: 10. CDR3 length equals 17 residues. Germline assignment: CDR1 DFQATT and CDR2 SNEGSKA (reference sequence).

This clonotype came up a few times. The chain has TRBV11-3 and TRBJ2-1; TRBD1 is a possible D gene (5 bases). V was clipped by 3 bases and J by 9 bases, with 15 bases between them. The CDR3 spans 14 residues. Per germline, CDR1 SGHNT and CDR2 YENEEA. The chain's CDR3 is CASSFSGAPIEQFF. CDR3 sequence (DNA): TGTGCCAGCAGCTTTAGTGGGGCCCCGATTGAGCAGTTCTTC.

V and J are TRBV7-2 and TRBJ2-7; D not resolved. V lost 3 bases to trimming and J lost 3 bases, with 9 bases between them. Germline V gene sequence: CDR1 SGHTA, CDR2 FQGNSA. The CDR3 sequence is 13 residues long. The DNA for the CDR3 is TGTGCCAGCAGCTTGAAAGAGTTCTACGAGCAGTACTTC. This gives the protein CASSLKEFYEQYF.

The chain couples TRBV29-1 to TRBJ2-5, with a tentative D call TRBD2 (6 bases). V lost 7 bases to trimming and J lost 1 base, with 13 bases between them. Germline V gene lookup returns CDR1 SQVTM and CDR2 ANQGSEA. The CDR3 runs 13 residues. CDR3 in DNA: TGCAGCGCAAATGCCGGGAGCCAAGAGACCCAGTACTTC. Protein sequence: CSANAGSQETQYF.

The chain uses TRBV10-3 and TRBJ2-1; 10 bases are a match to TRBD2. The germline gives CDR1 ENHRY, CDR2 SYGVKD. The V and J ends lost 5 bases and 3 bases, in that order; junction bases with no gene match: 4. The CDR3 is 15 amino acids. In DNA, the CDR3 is TGTGCCATCAGTAACACTAGCGGGAACTACAATGAGCAGTTCTTC. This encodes CAISNTSGNYNEQFF.

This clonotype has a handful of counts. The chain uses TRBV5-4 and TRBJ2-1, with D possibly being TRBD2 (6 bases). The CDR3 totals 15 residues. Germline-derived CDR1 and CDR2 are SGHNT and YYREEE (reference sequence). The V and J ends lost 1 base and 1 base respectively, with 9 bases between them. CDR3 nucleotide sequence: TGTGCCAGCAGCTTGCTGCTAGCGTCCTACAATGAGCAGTTCTTC. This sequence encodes CASSLLLASYNEQFF.

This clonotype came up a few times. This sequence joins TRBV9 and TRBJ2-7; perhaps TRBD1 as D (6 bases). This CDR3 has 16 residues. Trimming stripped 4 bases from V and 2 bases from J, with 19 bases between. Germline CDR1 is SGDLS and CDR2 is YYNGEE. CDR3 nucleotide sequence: TGTGCCAGCAGCCCTCCCGGGATGGGGACACCCTACGAGCAGTACTTC. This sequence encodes CASSPPGMGTPYEQYF.

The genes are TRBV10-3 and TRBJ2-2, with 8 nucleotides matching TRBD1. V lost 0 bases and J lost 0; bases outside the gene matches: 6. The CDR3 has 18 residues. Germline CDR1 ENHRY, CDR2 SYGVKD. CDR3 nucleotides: TGTGCCATCAGTGAGTCGAGACAGGGGCCTTCGAACACCGGGGAGCTGTTTTTT. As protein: CAISESRQGPSNTGELFF.

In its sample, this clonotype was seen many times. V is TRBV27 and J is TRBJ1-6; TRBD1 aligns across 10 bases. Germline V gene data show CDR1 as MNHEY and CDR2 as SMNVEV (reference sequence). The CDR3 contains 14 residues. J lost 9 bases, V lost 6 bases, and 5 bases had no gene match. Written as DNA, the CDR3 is TGTGCCAGCAGCTACCGGGACAGGGGTTCACCCCTCCACTTT. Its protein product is CASSYRDRGSPLHF.